These 17 T cell receptor beta chains originate from one sample sequenced in a study of blood T cell repertoires in COVID-19 (TCRdb year 2020). The library was built by means of the immunoSEQ multiplex PCR assay. Not all clones reach the TCRdb copy of this immuneACCESS table, which keeps in-frame sequences only. Checked studies attribute under half of the gap to unresolved V genes and leave the rest unexplained. The sample profile shows a few hundred thousand clones; roughly 89% of them were found once. The ten largest clones take up 4% to 5% of the sample. The sequencing sample was made of peripheral blood. These TCRs come from a middle-aged woman who had recovered from COVID-19.

In DNA, the CDR3 is TGTGCCAGCAGCCCTGGACAGGACAATTCACCCCTCCACTTT. The encoded protein is CASSPGQDNSPLHF. The chain employs TRBV28 and TRBJ1-6, with 7 bases that match TRBD1. The ends lost 6 bases at V and 7 bases at J; junction bases unmatched: 6. CDR1 and CDR2 (germline): MDHEN, SYDVKM. The CDR3 covers 14 residues.

The CDR3 DNA is TGTGCCAGCAGCTTTGGGGCTCTAGTAGGTGGAAACACCATATATTTT. Translated, it gives CASSFGALVGGNTIYF. The chain carries TRBV5-6 and TRBJ1-3; TRBD1 is a possible D gene (5 bases). The ends were cut back, 2 bases at V and 3 bases at J, with 15 bases in the middle. Germline V CDR1 and CDR2: SGHDT, YYEEEE. The CDR3 is made up of 16 amino acids.

The V and J genes are TRBV5-6 and TRBJ1-1; 8 bases are shared with TRBD1. Germline-derived CDR1 and CDR2 are SGHDT and YYEEEE. The trim removed 0 bases at V and 5 bases at J, leaving 3 bases unmatched. The CDR3 runs to 14 residues. The CDR3 loop is CASSLGQGATEAFF. For the CDR3, the DNA is TGTGCCAGCAGCTTGGGTCAGGGGGCAACTGAAGCTTTCTTT.

The rearrangement uses TRBV3-1 (or the pseudogene TRBV3-2) and TRBJ2-1; the D gene is possibly TRBD2 (6 bases). V was cut by 4 bases and J by 5 bases, with 21 bases left in between. Per germline, CDR1 LGHDT and CDR2 YNNKEL (reference sequence). This CDR3 comprises 17 residues. The CDR3 is CASSPDFAGLQHNEQFF. For the CDR3, the DNA is TGTGCCAGCAGCCCAGACTTTGCAGGACTACAACACAATGAGCAGTTCTTC.

This rearrangement joins TRBV11-3 to TRBJ2-5; 13 nucleotides agree with TRBD2. This CDR3 contains 16 residues. Germline CDR1 and CDR2: SGHNT and YENEEA. Trimming at V came to 1 base and at J to 5 bases, leaving 4 bases not matched to a gene. In DNA, the CDR3 is TGTGCCAGCAGCTTAGGGACTAGCGGGAGTATGGAGACCCAGTACTTC. Its translation: CASSLGTSGSMETQYF.

This clone occurred once. The chain uses TRBV5-6 and TRBJ1-2, with D possibly being TRBD1 (5 bases). This CDR3 spans 13 amino acids. V was pared by 2 bases and J by 3 bases, with 8 bases between. Per the germline V gene, CDR1 is SGHDT and CDR2 is YYEEEE. This chain's CDR3 is CASSFSRDYGYTF. CDR3 sequence (DNA): TGTGCCAGCAGCTTCTCCAGGGACTATGGCTACACCTTC.

J is TRBJ2-7 and V is TRBV5-1; D perhaps matches TRBD2 (5 bases). The germline gives CDR1 SGHRS, CDR2 YFSETQ. The CDR3 length is 13 residues. V lost 3 bases and J 1 base, leaving 8 bases between the germline ends. The CDR3 nucleotides read TGCGCCAGCAGCTCGGGGTCGTCCTACGAGCAGTACTTC. Amino acid sequence: CASSSGSSYEQYF.

The chain uses TRBV6-2 or TRBV6-3 and TRBJ1-5, with D maybe TRBD1 (5 bases). The CDR3 extends over 17 amino acids. Germline CDR1 reads MNHEY; CDR2 reads SVGEGT. V was shortened by 6 bases and J by 2 bases, with 20 bases between the two germline ends. This chain's CDR3 is CASSLRVPLWGNQPQHF. DNA of the CDR3: TGTGCCAGCAGCCTCAGGGTACCTTTGTGGGGCAATCAGCCCCAGCATTTT.

V is TRBV6-5 and J is TRBJ1-1, with D possibly being TRBD1 (6 bases). This CDR3 is 14 amino acids long. V was pared by 7 bases and J by 1 base, with 13 bases between. Germline CDR1 reads MNHEY; CDR2 reads SVGAGI. For the CDR3, the DNA is TGTGCCAGCACCTCGCAGGGGAGGAACACTGAAGCTTTCTTT. This translates into CASTSQGRNTEAFF.

The V and J genes are TRBV30 and TRBJ2-7; TRBD1 is a possible D gene (5 bases). Germline-derived CDR1 and CDR2 are GTSNPN and SVGIG (reference sequence). Trimming stripped 4 bases from V and 4 bases from J, with 14 bases between. The CDR3 extends over 13 amino acids. The CDR3 coding sequence is TGTGCCTGGAAAGGGCAGGGCCTATACGAGCAGTACGTC. Amino acid sequence: CAWKGQGLYEQYV.

The chain has TRBV19 and TRBJ2-1; 7 bases are shared with TRBD2. The V segment lost 10 bases and the J segment 2 bases; nucleotides outside the gene matches: 8. The length of the CDR3 is 14 residues. The germline V gene has CDR1 LNHDA and CDR2 SQIVND (reference sequence). The CDR3: CATQAGVPYNEQFF. DNA of the CDR3: TGTGCCACCCAGGCGGGGGTCCCCTACAATGAGCAGTTCTTC.

The chain employs TRBV5-6 and TRBJ2-6; D is uncertain. Trimming pared 5 bases from V and 2 bases from J, leaving 8 bases between. The V gene's germline CDR1 is SGHDT and CDR2 YYEEEE. The CDR3 extends over 14 amino acids. The CDR3 DNA sequence: TGTGCCAGCAGTCGAACTGCTGGGGCCAACGTCCTGACTTTC. Amino acid sequence: CASSRTAGANVLTF.

Worth noting for this clone: The same CDR3 also results from other DNA sequences found in this sample. V gene TRBV7-6 combines with J gene TRBJ2-5; a weak D match, TRBD2 (6 bases). Germline CDR1 SGHVS, CDR2 FNYEAQ. This CDR3 has 15 amino acids. V was trimmed by 1 base and J by 2 bases, leaving 11 bases between them. The CDR3 region is CASSLGAGSQETQYF. The CDR3 nucleotides read TGTGCCAGCAGCTTAGGGGCGGGATCTCAAGAGACCCAGTACTTC.

The genes are TRBV6-6 and TRBJ2-7, with 7 positions matching TRBD1. CDR1 MNHNY and CDR2 SVGAGI come from the germline V gene (reference sequence). The CDR3 totals 13 residues. The ends lost 6 bases at V and 7 bases at J; junction bases unmatched: 9. CDR3 amino acids: CASRGTAEREQYF. In nucleotides, the CDR3 is TGTGCCAGCAGAGGGACAGCCGAACGGGAGCAGTACTTC.

This clone appeared once. The rearrangement joins TRBV18 to TRBJ1-1, with 8 bases lining up with TRBD1. This CDR3 contains 13 residues. Unmatched junction bases numbered 3, after V lost 4 bases and J lost 5 bases. The V gene's germline CDR1 is KGHSH and CDR2 LQKENI. CDR3 coding DNA: TGTGCCAGCTCACAGAGACAGGGGACTGAAGCTTTCTTT. Amino acids: CASSQRQGTEAFF.

The chain is built from TRBV9 and TRBJ2-1; unclear D gene. The V end was cut by 0 bases, the J end by 0 bases, with 13 bases between. The germline gives CDR1 SGDLS, CDR2 YYNGEE. This CDR3 is built from 17 residues. In DNA form, the CDR3 reads TGTGCCAGCAGCGTAGCCCCTAGTATTCTCTCCTACAATGAGCAGTTCTTC. Its translation is CASSVAPSILSYNEQFF. Drawing the rest from reference TRBV9 and TRBJ2-1, the complete variable domain is DSGVTQTPKHLITATGQRVTLRCSPRSGDLSVYWYQQSLDQGLQFLIQYYNGEERAKGNILERFSAQQFPDLHSELNLSSLELGDSALYFCASSVAPSILSYNEQFFGPGTRLTVL.

This rearrangement joins TRBV6-5 to TRBJ1-2; TRBD1 agrees at 8 bases. This CDR3 comprises 13 residues. V trimming: 6 bases; J trimming: 4 bases; junction bases outside the gene matches: 4. Germline CDR1 reads MNHEY; CDR2 reads SVGAGI. This CDR3 is CASRYRGIYGYTF. As DNA, the CDR3 is TGTGCCAGCAGGTACAGGGGGATCTATGGCTACACCTTC.